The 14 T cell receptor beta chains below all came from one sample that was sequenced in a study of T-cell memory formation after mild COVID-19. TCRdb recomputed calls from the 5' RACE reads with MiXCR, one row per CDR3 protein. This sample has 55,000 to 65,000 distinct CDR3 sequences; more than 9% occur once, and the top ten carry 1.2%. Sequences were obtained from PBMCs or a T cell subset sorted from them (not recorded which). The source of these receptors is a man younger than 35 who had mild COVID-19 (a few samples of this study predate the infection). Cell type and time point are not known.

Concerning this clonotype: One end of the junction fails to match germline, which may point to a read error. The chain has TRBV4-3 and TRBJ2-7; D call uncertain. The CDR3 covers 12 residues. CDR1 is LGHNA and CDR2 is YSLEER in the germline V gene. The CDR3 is CASSSEREGCHF. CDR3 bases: TGCGCCAGCAGCTCCGAAAGGGAAGGGTGTCACTTC.

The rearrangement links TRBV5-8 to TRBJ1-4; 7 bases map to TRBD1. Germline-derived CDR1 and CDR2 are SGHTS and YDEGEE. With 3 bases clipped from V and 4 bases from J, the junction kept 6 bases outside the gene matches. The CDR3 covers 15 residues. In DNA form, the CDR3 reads TGTGCCAGCAGCTGGGACAGCGGAAATAATGAAAAACTGTTTTTT. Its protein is CASSWDSGNNEKLFF.

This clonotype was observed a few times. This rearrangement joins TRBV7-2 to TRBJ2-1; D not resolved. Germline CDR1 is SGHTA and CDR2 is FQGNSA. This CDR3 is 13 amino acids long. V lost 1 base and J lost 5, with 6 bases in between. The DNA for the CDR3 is TGTGCCAGCAGCTTAGTGGAGAACAATGAGCAGTTCTTC. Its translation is CASSLVENNEQFF.

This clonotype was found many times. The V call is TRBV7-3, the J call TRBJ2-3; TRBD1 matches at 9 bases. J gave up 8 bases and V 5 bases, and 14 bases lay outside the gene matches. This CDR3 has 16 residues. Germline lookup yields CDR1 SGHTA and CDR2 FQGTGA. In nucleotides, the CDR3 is TGTGCCAGCAGCGGATCCGGGACAGGGTCCACGGGTACGCAGTATTTT. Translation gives CASSGSGTGSTGTQYF.

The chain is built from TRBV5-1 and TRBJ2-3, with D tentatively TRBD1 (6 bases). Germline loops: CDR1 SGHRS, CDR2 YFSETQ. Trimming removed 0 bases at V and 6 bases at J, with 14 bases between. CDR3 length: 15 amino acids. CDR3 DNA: TGCGCCAGCAGCTTGGCGGACAGTCTCATGGATACGCAGTATTTT. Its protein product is CASSLADSLMDTQYF.

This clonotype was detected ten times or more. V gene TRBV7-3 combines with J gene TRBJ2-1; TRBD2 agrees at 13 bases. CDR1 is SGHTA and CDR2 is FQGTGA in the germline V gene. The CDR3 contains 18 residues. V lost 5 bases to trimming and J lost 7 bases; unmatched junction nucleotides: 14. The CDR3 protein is CASSPPGLAGSGVNEQFF. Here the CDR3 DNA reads TGTGCCAGCAGCCCACCGGGACTAGCGGGGTCCGGAGTGAATGAGCAGTTCTTC.

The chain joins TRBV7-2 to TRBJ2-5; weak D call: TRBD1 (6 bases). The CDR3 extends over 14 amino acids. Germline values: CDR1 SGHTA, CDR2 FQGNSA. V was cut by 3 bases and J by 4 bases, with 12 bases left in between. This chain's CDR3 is CASSFQGLGETQYF. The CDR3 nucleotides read TGTGCCAGCAGCTTTCAGGGGTTAGGAGAGACCCAGTACTTC. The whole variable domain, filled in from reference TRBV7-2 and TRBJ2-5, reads GAGVSQSPSNKVTEKGKDVELRCDPISGHTALYWYRQSLGQGLEFLIYFQGNSAPDKSGLPSDRFSAERTGGSVSTLTIQRTQQEDSAVYLCASSFQGLGETQYFGPGTRLLVL.

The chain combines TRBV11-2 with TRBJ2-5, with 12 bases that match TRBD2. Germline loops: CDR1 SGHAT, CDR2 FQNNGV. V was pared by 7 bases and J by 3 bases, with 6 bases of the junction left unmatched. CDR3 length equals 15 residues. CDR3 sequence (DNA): TGTGCCAGCACCCCAGGACTAGCGGGGAAAGAGACCCAGTACTTC. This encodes CASTPGLAGKETQYF.

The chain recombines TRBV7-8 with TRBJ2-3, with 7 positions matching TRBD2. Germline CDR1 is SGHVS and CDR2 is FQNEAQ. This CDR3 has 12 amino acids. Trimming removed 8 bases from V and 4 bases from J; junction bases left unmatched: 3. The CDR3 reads CASEAGADTQYF. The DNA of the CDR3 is TGTGCCAGCGAGGCGGGGGCAGATACGCAGTATTTT.

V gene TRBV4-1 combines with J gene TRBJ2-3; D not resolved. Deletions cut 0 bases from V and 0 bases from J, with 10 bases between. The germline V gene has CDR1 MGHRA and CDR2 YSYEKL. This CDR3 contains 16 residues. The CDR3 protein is CASSQERTPSTDTQYF. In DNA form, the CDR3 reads TGCGCCAGCAGCCAAGAAAGGACCCCCAGCACAGATACGCAGTATTTT.

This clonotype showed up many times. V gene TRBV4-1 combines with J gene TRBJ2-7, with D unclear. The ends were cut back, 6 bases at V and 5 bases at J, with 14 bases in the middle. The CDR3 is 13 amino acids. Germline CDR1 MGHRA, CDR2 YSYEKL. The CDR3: CASRSQTWDEQYF. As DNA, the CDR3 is TGCGCCAGCAGGTCTCAAACTTGGGACGAGCAGTACTTC.

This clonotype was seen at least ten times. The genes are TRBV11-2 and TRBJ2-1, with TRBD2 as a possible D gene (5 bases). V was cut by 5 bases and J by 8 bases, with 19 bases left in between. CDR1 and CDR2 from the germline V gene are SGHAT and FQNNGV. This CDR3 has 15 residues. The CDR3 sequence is CASSRRIPPGDEQFF. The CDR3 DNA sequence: TGTGCCAGCAGCCGTAGAATACCCCCCGGGGATGAGCAGTTCTTC.

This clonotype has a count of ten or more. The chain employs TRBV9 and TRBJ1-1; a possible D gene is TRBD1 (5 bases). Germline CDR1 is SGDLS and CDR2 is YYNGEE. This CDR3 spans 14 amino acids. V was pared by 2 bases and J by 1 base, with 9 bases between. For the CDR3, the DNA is TGTGCCAGCAGCGTGCAGGGTACGAACACTGAAGCTTTCTTT. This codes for CASSVQGTNTEAFF.

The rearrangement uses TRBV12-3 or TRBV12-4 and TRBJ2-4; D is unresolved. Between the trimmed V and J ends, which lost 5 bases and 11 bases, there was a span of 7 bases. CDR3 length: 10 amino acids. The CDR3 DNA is TGTGCCAGCAGTCGAACTGTTCAGTACTTC. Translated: CASSRTVQYF.